This passage covers 31 T cell receptor beta chains from one sample sequenced in a study of breast tumors, draining lymph nodes, adjacent tissues. Samples came from axillary lymph nodes draining the breast cancer. MiXCR, run by TCRdb on the multiplex PCR reads, gives a single entry per CDR3 protein. The sample consists of 70,000 to 85,000 distinct CDR3 sequences, 15% to 20% of them appearing once. What was sequenced was axillary lymph node tissue. These receptor sequences come from a female donor with breast cancer. Some clones in this sample may be carry-over from other donors' samples.

The chain joins TRBV28 to TRBJ1-6; a possible D gene is TRBD1 (5 bases). Looked up from germline, CDR1 is MDHEN and CDR2 is SYDVKM. The CDR3 runs 16 residues. V gave up 3 bases and J gave up 10 bases, with 19 bases separating them. The CDR3 spells CASSFEGQGGGSPLHF. CDR3 in DNA: TGTGCCAGCAGTTTCGAGGGCCAGGGTGGGGGATCACCCCTCCACTTT.

This clonotype showed up many times. This chain joins TRBV12-3 or TRBV12-4 and TRBJ1-2; 8 bases align to TRBD1. Losses at the gene ends were 7 bases for V and 4 bases for J; bases not matched to a gene: 2. This CDR3 contains 12 residues. The CDR3 is CASTGTGYGYTF. The CDR3 nucleotides are TGTGCCAGCACCGGGACAGGCTATGGCTACACCTTC.

This clonotype showed up many times. The chain is built from TRBV12-3 or TRBV12-4 and TRBJ2-2, with TRBD1 matching 10 bases. V lost 2 bases to trimming and J lost 5 bases; unmatched junction nucleotides: 11. The CDR3 is 18 amino acids. The CDR3 nucleotides read TGTGCCAGCAGTTTAACGGGACAGGGGCGCATAGTAACCGGGGAGCTGTTTTTT. Amino acids: CASSLTGQGRIVTGELFF.

This clonotype was recorded at least ten times. V usage is TRBV2 and J usage is TRBJ1-6, with 7 nucleotides matching TRBD1. The CDR3 has 16 amino acids. The trim removed 5 bases at V and 9 bases at J, leaving 13 bases unmatched. Germline V gene sequence: CDR1 SNHLY, CDR2 FYNNEI. Here the CDR3 reads CASSLTNRGGISPLHF. In nucleotides, the CDR3 is TGTGCCAGCAGTCTTACCAACAGGGGAGGGATTTCACCCCTCCACTTT.

The sample holds many counts of this clonotype. J is TRBJ2-5 and V is TRBV5-6, with 7 bases identical to TRBD2. Trimming at V came to 6 bases and at J to 0 bases, leaving 11 bases not matched to a gene. The CDR3 covers 16 residues. Germline V gene lookup returns CDR1 SGHDT and CDR2 YYEEEE. CDR3 DNA sequence: TGTGCCAGCACTAGGCTAGCGGTCACGTACCAAGAGACCCAGTACTTC. Protein product: CASTRLAVTYQETQYF.

This clonotype was counted between two and nine times. An end of the junction differs from the germline gene, which may be a read error. The V call is TRBV6-6, the J call TRBJ1-5, with unresolved D. CDR1 is MNHNY and CDR2 is SVGAGI in the germline V gene (reference sequence). The CDR3 is 15 amino acids. As DNA, the CDR3 is TGTGCCAGCAGTTACGGCACGGGAGGCAATCAGCCCCAGCGTTTT. Protein product: CASSYGTGGNQPQRF.

The chain has TRBV7-2 and TRBJ1-1, with 8 bases matching TRBD1. Germline CDR1 is SGHTA and CDR2 is FQGNSA. This CDR3 has 15 residues. Trimming took 1 base from V and 1 from J; bases not matched to a gene: 2. The CDR3 DNA reads TGTGCCAGCAGCTTAGTAGGGACAGGGAACACTGAAGCTTTCTTT. This gives the protein CASSLVGTGNTEAFF.

This clonotype was seen ten or more times. This chain joins TRBV27 and TRBJ1-5, with D unresolved. The CDR3 covers 9 residues. Germline V CDR1 and CDR2: MNHEY, SMNVEV (reference sequence). Trimming pared 9 bases from V and 9 bases from J, leaving 6 bases between. The CDR3 sequence: CARVGPQHF. The CDR3 DNA follows: TGTGCCAGGGTAGGGCCCCAGCATTTT.

The rearrangement joins TRBV30 to TRBJ2-2; the D gene is possibly TRBD1 (5 bases). V dropped 8 bases and J dropped 6 bases, with 22 bases sitting between them. This CDR3 contains 15 residues. Germline-derived CDR1 and CDR2 are GTSNPN and SVGIG (reference sequence). CDR3 residues: CATSLGQGFSGELFF. The CDR3 DNA sequence: TGTGCCACCAGTCTGGGGCAGGGATTCTCCGGGGAGCTGTTTTTT. Looking up the rest from reference TRBV30 and TRBJ2-2 gives the full variable domain: SQTIHQWPATLVQPVGSPLSLECTVEGTSNPNLYWYRQAAGRGLQLLFYSVGIGQISSEVPQNLSASRPQDRQFILSSKKLLLSDSGFYLCATSLGQGFSGELFFGEGSRLTVL.

This clonotype showed up many times. The J gene is TRBJ2-7, the V gene TRBV7-9; D call uncertain. Trimming took off 5 bases at V and 8 bases at J, with 19 bases between the two ends. The V gene's germline CDR1 is SEHNR and CDR2 FQNEAQ (reference sequence). CDR3 length equals 14 residues. The CDR3 loop is CASSGGRVLRQQYF. In DNA, the CDR3 is TGTGCCAGCAGCGGCGGACGGGTTCTACGACAGCAGTACTTC.

This clonotype has a count of ten or more. V usage is TRBV7-2 and J usage is TRBJ2-2, with no clear D. CDR3 length equals 14 residues. The V end lost 7 bases, the J end lost 4 bases, and 13 bases lay between the germline ends. Germline loops: CDR1 SGHTA, CDR2 FQGNSA. The CDR3 coding sequence is TGTGCCAGCAAGGGCGGATCGGGCACCGGGGAGCTGTTTTTT. This encodes CASKGGSGTGELFF.

At least ten counts were recorded for this clonotype. The chain recombines TRBV2 with TRBJ2-7; 12 bases are a match to TRBD2. CDR1 is SNHLY and CDR2 is FYNNEI in the germline V gene. The CDR3 extends over 14 amino acids. The ends lost 6 bases at V and 8 bases at J; junction bases unmatched: 8. CDR3 in amino acids: CASRPRTSGKQQYF. CDR3 nucleotide sequence: TGTGCCAGCAGACCAAGGACTAGCGGGAAACAGCAGTACTTC.

This clonotype was seen at least ten times. The J gene is TRBJ2-7, the V gene TRBV7-2; D is uncertain. Trimming shortened V by 6 bases and J by 1 base, and 10 bases separated the two germline ends. CDR1 is SGHTA and CDR2 is FQGNSA in the germline V gene. The length of the CDR3 is 13 residues. This CDR3 reads CASSSVGSYEQYF. Written as DNA, the CDR3 is TGTGCCAGCAGTTCAGTGGGGTCCTACGAGCAGTACTTC. Drawing the rest from reference TRBV7-2 and TRBJ2-7, the complete variable domain is GAGVSQSPSNKVTEKGKDVELRCDPISGHTALYWYRQSLGQGLEFLIYFQGNSAPDKSGLPSDRFSAERTGGSVSTLTIQRTQQEDSAVYLCASSSVGSYEQYFGPGTRLTVT.

The table lists this clonotype with many counts. The chain carries TRBV12-3 or TRBV12-4 and TRBJ2-1, with 10 bases fitting TRBD2. The CDR3 covers 17 residues. J was trimmed by 7 bases and V by 0 bases; bases with no gene match: 9. DNA for the CDR3: TGTGCCAGCAGTTTAGCGGTCAGCGGGAGGGCCAATAATGAGCAGTTCTTC. Protein sequence: CASSLAVSGRANNEQFF.

This clonotype was seen at least ten times. V gene TRBV20-1 combines with J gene TRBJ1-2; 7 bases align to TRBD1. This CDR3 has 12 amino acids. The germline V gene has CDR1 DFQATT and CDR2 SNEGSKA (reference sequence). V shed 3 bases, J shed 5 bases, and the junction held 3 bases outside the gene matches. Written as DNA, the CDR3 is TGCAGTGCTAGTAAGACAGGGTATGGCTACACCTTC. Translating gives CSASKTGYGYTF.

This clonotype appeared many times. The chain combines TRBV11-2 with TRBJ1-2; the D is unclear. Trimming shortened V by 1 base and J by 3 bases, and 12 bases separated the two germline ends. The CDR3 is 15 amino acids. The germline gives CDR1 SGHAT, CDR2 FQNNGV. CDR3 in DNA: TGTGCCAGCAGCTTAGTTCAATCCGGGGACTATGGCTACACCTTC. Residues: CASSLVQSGDYGYTF.

This clonotype was observed many times. The chain combines TRBV20-1 with TRBJ2-7; TRBD1 is a possible D gene (6 bases). Germline loops: CDR1 DFQATT, CDR2 SNEGSKA (reference sequence). V was shortened by 8 bases and J by 1 base, with 9 bases between the two germline ends. The CDR3 has 11 amino acids. The chain's CDR3 is CSTGQSYEQYF. The CDR3 DNA reads TGCAGTACCGGACAGTCCTACGAGCAGTACTTC.

This clonotype was detected ten times or more. The chain recombines TRBV9 with TRBJ1-2, with TRBD1 matching 9 bases. J lost 4 bases, V lost 4 bases, and 8 bases had no gene match. The CDR3 spans 15 residues. Germline CDR1 SGDLS, CDR2 YYNGEE. The CDR3 is CASSLEGQGGYGYTF. The CDR3 DNA sequence: TGTGCCAGCAGCCTTGAGGGACAGGGTGGCTATGGCTACACCTTC.

This clonotype has at least ten counts. This sequence joins TRBV19 and TRBJ2-1; 7 nucleotides agree with TRBD2. V was clipped by 2 bases and J by 3 bases; unmatched bases: 7. Per germline, CDR1 LNHDA and CDR2 SQIVND (reference sequence). There are 16 residues in the CDR3. The CDR3 DNA is TGTGCCAGTAGTATAACCGCGGGAGTAGTCTACAATGAGCAGTTCTTC. It encodes CASSITAGVVYNEQFF.

In this sample, this clonotype turned up many times. Written as DNA, the CDR3 is TGTGCCAGCACTCCCCTAGGACAGGATGGGGAGTACTTC. Amino acid sequence: CASTPLGQDGEYF. The chain combines TRBV28 with TRBJ2-7; 7 bases fit TRBD1. The CDR3 covers 13 residues. Looked up from germline, CDR1 is MDHEN and CDR2 is SYDVKM. With 7 bases clipped from V and 11 bases from J, the junction kept 14 bases outside the gene matches.

A remark on this clonotype: A much larger clone sits a single nucleotide away, making a read error possible. The rearrangement links TRBV19 to TRBJ1-5, with unresolved D. CDR3 length: 14 residues. CDR1 LNHDA and CDR2 SQIVND come from the germline V gene (reference sequence). CDR3 region: CVSSRMAGNQPQHF. The CDR3 DNA follows: TGTGTCAGTAGTAGGATGGCAGGTAATCAGCCCCAGCATTTT. Full variable domain (rest looked up from reference TRBV19 and TRBJ1-5): DGGITQSPKYLFRKEGQNVTLSCEQNLNHDAMYWYRQDPGQGLRLIYYSQIVNDFQKGDIAEGYSVSREKKESFPLTVTSAQKNPTAFYLCVSSRMAGNQPQHFGDGTRLSIL.

This clonotype occurred many times. The CDR3 sequence is CASSPPGQGDYEQYF. CDR3 coding DNA: TGTGCCAGCAGCCCCCCGGGACAGGGGGATTACGAGCAGTACTTC. This chain joins TRBV11-3 and TRBJ2-7, with 11 bases that match TRBD1. Looked up from germline, CDR1 is SGHNT and CDR2 is YENEEA. The CDR3 is made up of 15 amino acids. With V trimmed by 5 bases and J by 4 bases, 7 bases remained unmatched.

The sample holds many counts of this clonotype. The CDR3 protein is CASSPLDRGGTGELFF. In nucleotides, the CDR3 is TGCGCCAGCAGCCCGCTAGACAGGGGCGGAACCGGGGAGCTGTTTTTT. The rearrangement links TRBV5-1 to TRBJ2-2; 8 nucleotides align to TRBD1. This CDR3 has 16 residues. The ends lost 4 bases at V and 5 bases at J; junction bases unmatched: 10. Germline assignment: CDR1 SGHRS and CDR2 YFSETQ.

This clonotype was seen a few times. The chain links TRBV30 to TRBJ2-2, with unresolved D. CDR3 length: 13 residues. CDR1 and CDR2 (germline): GTSNPN, SVGIG (reference sequence). V dropped 0 bases and J dropped 4 bases, with 6 bases sitting between them. CDR3: CAWSVRGTGELFF. The CDR3 nucleotides read TGTGCCTGGAGTGTACGCGGCACCGGGGAGCTGTTTTTT.

Only one count was recorded for this clonotype. A much larger clone is a single base away; this may be a read error. The chain links TRBV11-2 to TRBJ1-5, with 7 nucleotides matching TRBD1. Germline values: CDR1 SGHAT, CDR2 FQNNGV. The CDR3 sequence is 14 residues long. Trimming at V came to 5 bases and at J to 3 bases, leaving 4 bases not matched to a gene. For the CDR3, the DNA is TGTGCCAGCAGCCGGGGACAGTCCAATCAGCCCCAGCATTTT. Translating gives CASSRGQSNQPQHF.

This clonotype was seen ten or more times. The V and J genes are TRBV10-3 and TRBJ2-1, with 7 bases matching TRBD2. This CDR3 has 12 amino acids. With 10 bases clipped from V and 0 bases from J, the junction kept 0 bases outside the gene matches. Germline loops: CDR1 ENHRY, CDR2 SYGVKD. The CDR3 DNA reads TGTGCCAGCGGGAGCTCCTACAATGAGCAGTTCTTC. It encodes CASGSSYNEQFF.

This clonotype showed up many times. The V call is TRBV20-1, the J call TRBJ2-1, with D unresolved. CDR1 DFQATT and CDR2 SNEGSKA come from the germline V gene (reference sequence). The CDR3 sequence is 11 residues long. V gave up 3 bases and J gave up 3 bases, with 3 bases separating them. The chain's CDR3 is CSARYYNEQFF. The CDR3 DNA reads TGCAGTGCTAGGTACTACAATGAGCAGTTCTTC.

This clonotype was recorded many times. The chain couples TRBV15 to TRBJ2-1, with D uncertain. Germline CDR1 LNHNV, CDR2 YYDKDF (reference sequence). V was clipped by 8 bases and J by 4 bases, with 12 bases between them. The length of the CDR3 is 13 residues. CDR3 sequence reads: CATAVRAYNEQFF. CDR3 in DNA: TGTGCCACCGCGGTTCGAGCATACAATGAGCAGTTCTTC.

This clonotype was counted only a few times. This CDR3 reads CASSPPSSYEQFF. CDR3 nucleotides: TGTGCCAGCTCACCCCCTAGTTCATATGAGCAGTTCTTC. This chain links TRBV18 with TRBJ2-1; D not resolved. The V end lost 3 bases, the J end lost 8 bases, and 11 bases lay between the germline ends. The V gene's germline CDR1 is KGHSH and CDR2 LQKENI. The CDR3 extends over 13 amino acids.

This clonotype was recorded many times. In nucleotides, the CDR3 is TGTGCCACCAGCAGAGCTTTGGGACAGGGTGGATGGAATGAGCAGTTCTTC. Its translation: CATSRALGQGGWNEQFF. The chain links TRBV15 to TRBJ2-1; TRBD1 matches 9 bases. The CDR3 sequence is 17 residues long. J was trimmed by 7 bases and V by 1 base; bases with no gene match: 11. The germline gives CDR1 LNHNV, CDR2 YYDKDF (reference sequence).

Points on this clonotype: This clone may be a read error of a much larger clone one base away. This chain uses TRBV7-8 with TRBJ1-5; 9 bases map to TRBD1. The CDR3 consists of 17 residues. Trimming removed 1 base from V and 6 bases from J; junction bases left unmatched: 10. Germline V lookup: CDR1 SGHVS, CDR2 FQNEAQ. In DNA form, the CDR3 reads TGTGCCAGCAGCTTAGGACAGGGGGGGGTAAAGGGTCAGCCCCAGCATTTT. This encodes CASSLGQGGVKGQPQHF.